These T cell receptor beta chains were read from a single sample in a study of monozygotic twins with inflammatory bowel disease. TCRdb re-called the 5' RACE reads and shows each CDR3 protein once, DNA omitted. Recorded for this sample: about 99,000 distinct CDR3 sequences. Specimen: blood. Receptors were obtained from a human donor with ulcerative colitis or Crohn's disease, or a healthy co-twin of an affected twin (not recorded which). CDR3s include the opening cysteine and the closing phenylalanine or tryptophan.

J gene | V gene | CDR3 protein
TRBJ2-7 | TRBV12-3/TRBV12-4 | CATRRRGASYEQYF
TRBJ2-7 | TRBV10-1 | CASSESGRPTSYEQYF
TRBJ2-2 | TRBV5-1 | CASSLGLAVGELFF
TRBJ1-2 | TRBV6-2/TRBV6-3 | CASSYPDRGYGYTF
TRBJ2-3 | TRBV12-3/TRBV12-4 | CASSLLLRADTQYF
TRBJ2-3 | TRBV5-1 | CASSLDSGTTDTQYF
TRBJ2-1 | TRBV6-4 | CASRRDREGEQFF
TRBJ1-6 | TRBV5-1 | CASSWGQGNSPLHF
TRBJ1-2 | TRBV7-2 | CASSLLTALANYGYTF
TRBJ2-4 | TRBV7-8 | CASSLYSYQDIKNIQYF
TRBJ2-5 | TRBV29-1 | CSVLQGAGIARETQYF
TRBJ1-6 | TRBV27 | CASSSSSYRESSYNSPLHF
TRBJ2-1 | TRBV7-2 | CASSLGGFYNEQFF
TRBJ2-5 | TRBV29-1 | CSAYVSETQYF
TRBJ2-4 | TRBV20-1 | CSAGPSVRTKNIQYF
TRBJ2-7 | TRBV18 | CASSTLDIDYEQYF
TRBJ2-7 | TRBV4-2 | CASSQAGGGNEQYF
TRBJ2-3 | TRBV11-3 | CASSLGQGVDTDTQYF
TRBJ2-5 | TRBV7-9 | CASSLRSGGVTQYF
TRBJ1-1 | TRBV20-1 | CSASLPTEAFF
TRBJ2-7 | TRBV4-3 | CASSQDNRGLYEQYF
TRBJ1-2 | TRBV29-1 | CSVDFQAGHGGYTF
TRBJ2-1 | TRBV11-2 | CASSFLAGGPSYNEQFF
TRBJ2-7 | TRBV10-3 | CAISSVGLMAYEQYF
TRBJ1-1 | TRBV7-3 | CASSPDRGRTEAFF
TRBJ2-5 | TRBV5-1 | CASSLNIQETQYF
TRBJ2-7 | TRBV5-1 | CVSSLVGGEQYF
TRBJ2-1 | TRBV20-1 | CSAGLAGARNEQFF
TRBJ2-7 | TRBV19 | CATKSRDSSYEQYF
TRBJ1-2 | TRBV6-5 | CASTRQNADGYTF
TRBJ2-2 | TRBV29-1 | CSVEVQKESTGELFF
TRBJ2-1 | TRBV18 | CASSPVRFSYNEQFF
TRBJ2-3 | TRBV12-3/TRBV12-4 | CASRAELSTDTQYF
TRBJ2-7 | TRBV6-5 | CASTQGPPYEQYF
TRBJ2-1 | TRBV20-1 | CSAKTNSGTGGYNEQFF
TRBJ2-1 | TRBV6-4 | CASSEDRGSYNEQFF
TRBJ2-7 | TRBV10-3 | CAISEGTGAVEQYF
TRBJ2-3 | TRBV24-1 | CATSSGVGTSGRAGDTQYF
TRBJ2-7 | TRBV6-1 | CASSRSGGSSYEQYF
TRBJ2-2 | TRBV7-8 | CPAAYGLASPGSCFF
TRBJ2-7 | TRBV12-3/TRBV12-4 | CASGGGVSFEQYF
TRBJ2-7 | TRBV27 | CASMDRPAGGTYEQYF
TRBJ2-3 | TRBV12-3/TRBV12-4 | CASSLVRSSGAYTQYF
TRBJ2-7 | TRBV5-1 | CASSQGQGAYEQYF
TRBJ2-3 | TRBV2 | CASSDLQSSTDTQYF
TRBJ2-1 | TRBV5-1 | CASSQTGLAVDEQFF
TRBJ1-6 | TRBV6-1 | CASSPTGGRSPLHF
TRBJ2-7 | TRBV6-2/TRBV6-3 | CASRNIGQGLDGGLEQYF
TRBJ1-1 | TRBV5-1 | CASSLGGARAEAFF
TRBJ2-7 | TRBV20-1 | CSAHSGSYYEQYF
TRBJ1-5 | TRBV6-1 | CASSAPGNQPQHF
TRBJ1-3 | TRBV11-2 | CASSLVPSGTSGNTIYF
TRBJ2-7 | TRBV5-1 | CASSFRIGESPYEQYF
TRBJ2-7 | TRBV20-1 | CSANHLDQGYSYEQYF
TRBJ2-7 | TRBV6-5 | CASSYRARGAYEQYF